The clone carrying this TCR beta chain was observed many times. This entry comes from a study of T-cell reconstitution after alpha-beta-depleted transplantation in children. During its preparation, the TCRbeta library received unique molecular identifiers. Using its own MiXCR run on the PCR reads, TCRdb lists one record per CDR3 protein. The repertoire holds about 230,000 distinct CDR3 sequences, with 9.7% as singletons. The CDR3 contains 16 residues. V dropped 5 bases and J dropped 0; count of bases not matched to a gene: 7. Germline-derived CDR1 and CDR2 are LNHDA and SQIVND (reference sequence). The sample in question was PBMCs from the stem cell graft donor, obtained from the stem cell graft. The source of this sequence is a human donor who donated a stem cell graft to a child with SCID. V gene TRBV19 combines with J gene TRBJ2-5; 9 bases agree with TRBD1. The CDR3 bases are TGTGCCAGTAGTCTCGGACAGGGGAAATACCAAGAGACCCAGTACTTC. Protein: CASSLGQGKYQETQYF.